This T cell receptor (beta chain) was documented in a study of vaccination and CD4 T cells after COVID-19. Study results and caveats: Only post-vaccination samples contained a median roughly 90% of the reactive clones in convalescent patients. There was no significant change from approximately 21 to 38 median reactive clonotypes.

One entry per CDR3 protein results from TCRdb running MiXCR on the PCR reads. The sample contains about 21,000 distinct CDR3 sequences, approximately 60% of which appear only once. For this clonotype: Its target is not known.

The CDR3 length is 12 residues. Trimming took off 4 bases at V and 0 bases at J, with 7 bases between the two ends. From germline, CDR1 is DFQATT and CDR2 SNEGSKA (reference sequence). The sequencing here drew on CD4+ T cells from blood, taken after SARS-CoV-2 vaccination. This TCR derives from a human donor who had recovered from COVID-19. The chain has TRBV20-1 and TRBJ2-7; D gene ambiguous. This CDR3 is CSANQNSYEQYF. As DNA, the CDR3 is TGCAGTGCTAACCAGAACTCCTACGAGCAGTACTTC.